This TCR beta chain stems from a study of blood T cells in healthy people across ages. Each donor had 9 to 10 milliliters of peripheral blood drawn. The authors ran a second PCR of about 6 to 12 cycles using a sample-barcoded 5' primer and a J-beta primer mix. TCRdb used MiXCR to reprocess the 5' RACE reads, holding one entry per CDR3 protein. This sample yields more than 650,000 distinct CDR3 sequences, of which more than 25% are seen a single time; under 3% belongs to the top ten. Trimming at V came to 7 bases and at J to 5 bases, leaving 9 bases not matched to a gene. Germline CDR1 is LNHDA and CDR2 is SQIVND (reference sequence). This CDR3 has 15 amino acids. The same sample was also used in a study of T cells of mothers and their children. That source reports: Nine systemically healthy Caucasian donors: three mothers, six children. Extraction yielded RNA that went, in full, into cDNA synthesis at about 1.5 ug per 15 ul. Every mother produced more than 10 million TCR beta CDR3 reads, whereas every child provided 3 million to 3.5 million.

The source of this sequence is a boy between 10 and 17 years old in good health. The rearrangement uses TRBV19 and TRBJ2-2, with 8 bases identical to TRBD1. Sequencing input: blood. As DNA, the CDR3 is TGTGCCAGTAAACTTCCGGACAGGGATACCGGGGAGCTGTTTTTT. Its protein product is CASKLPDRDTGELFF.